Listed below are T cell receptor beta chains from one sample, sequenced in a study of CD8+CD57+ T cells in acquired aplastic anemia. TCRdb processed the reads anew with MiXCR; each CDR3 protein has one entry. The table has 250,000 to 300,000 distinct CDR3 sequences, roughly half seen once; the top ten hold 7.5% to 9%. The sequencing input was sorted CD4+, CD8+, or CD8+CD57+ T cells (not recorded which) from PBMCs. Source of these receptors: a human donor with severe aplastic anemia or a healthy control (not recorded which). Each CDR3 is given with its conserved first and last residue. A D gene is named only where the DNA matches it firmly. Some rows mark clone size as missing; the rest say once, few, many or name a class of expanded clone.

j_call d_call clone_size v_call cdr3_aa cdr3_nt
TRBJ2-3 TRBD2 many TRBV6-6 CASSSVAGGLDTQYF TGTGCCAGCAGCTCCGTGGCGGGGGGGCTTGATACGCAGTATTTT
TRBJ2-5 - few TRBV6-5 CASTPTRWQGETQYF TGTGCCAGCACTCCCACCCGGTGGCAGGGAGAGACCCAGTACTTC
TRBJ2-2 TRBD2 - TRBV9 CASSTESGGFGELFF TGTGCCAGCAGCACCGAGAGCGGGGGCTTTGGGGAGCTGTTTTTT
TRBJ1-1 TRBD1 few TRBV2 CASSSLWGQGTEAFF TGTGCCAGCAGTTCCCTCTGGGGACAGGGCACTGAAGCTTTCTTT
TRBJ2-5 TRBD1 many TRBV7-2 CASSPGTGETQYF TGTGCCAGCAGCCCCGGGACAGGGGAGACCCAGTACTTC
TRBJ1-4 TRBD1 - TRBV5-1 CASRGQGKPVF TGCGCCAGCAGGGGACAGGGCAAGCCCGTTTTT
TRBJ2-3 - - TRBV5-1 CASTQSGFSTDTQYF TGCGCCAGCACCCAGAGCGGATTTAGCACAGATACGCAGTATTTT
TRBJ2-2 - - TRBV2 CASSAVRGGNGDLFF TGTGCCAGCAGTGCCGTCAGGGGCGGCAACGGGGATCTGTTTTTT
TRBJ2-7 - many TRBV7-6 CASSLAGAYEQYF TGTGCCAGCAGCCTAGCAGGGGCCTACGAGCAGTACTTC
TRBJ2-3 - - TRBV19 CASSWDMEVGQYF TGTGCCAGTAGTTGGGACATGGAAGTTGGGCAGTATTTT
TRBJ1-2 - few TRBV3-1 CASSHGLPSNYGYTF TGTGCCAGCAGCCACGGACTGCCGTCTAACTATGGCTACACCTTC
TRBJ2-5 TRBD2 - TRBV10-3 CASSRTSGEKTQYF TGTGCCAGCAGCCGGACTAGCGGGGAGAAGACCCAGTACTTC
TRBJ2-7 - many TRBV2 CASSERIGGGMSSYEQYF TGTGCCAGCAGTGAAAGGATAGGGGGGGGAATGAGCTCCTACGAGCAGTACTTC
TRBJ2-5 - many TRBV3-1 CASSPPGPQETQYF TGTGCCAGCAGCCCCCCAGGGCCCCAAGAGACCCAGTACTTC
TRBJ1-6 - - TRBV6-4 CASSEGETSSPLHF TGTGCCAGCAGTGAAGGGGAGACGAGTTCACCCCTCCACTTT
TRBJ1-2 TRBD1 - TRBV10-3 CAISESGGAGYGYTF TGTGCCATCAGTGAGTCAGGGGGCGCAGGGTATGGCTACACCTTC
TRBJ1-6 - - TRBV20-1 CSARRRNNPNSPLHF TGCAGTGCTAGACGGAGAAATAATCCGAATTCACCCCTCCACTTT
TRBJ1-1 - - TRBV6-5 CASSSGRPSHTRGEAFF TGTGCCAGCAGTTCGGGACGCCCCTCCCACACACGCGGTGAAGCTTTCTTT
TRBJ2-1 TRBD2 few TRBV19 CASSIANQGSGRLYNEQFF TGTGCCAGTAGTATCGCCAACCAGGGTAGCGGGCGCCTCTACAATGAGCAGTTCTTC
TRBJ1-4 - - TRBV25-1 CASRQTRNEELFF TGTGCCAGCCGACAGACCCGCAATGAAGAACTGTTTTTT
TRBJ1-1 TRBD1 many TRBV10-3 CAISSGQGWGNTEAFF TGTGCCATCAGTAGCGGACAGGGTTGGGGGAACACTGAAGCTTTCTTT
TRBJ2-1 TRBD1 many TRBV7-2 CASSSDRANYNEQFF TGTGCCAGCAGCTCGGACAGGGCGAACTACAATGAGCAGTTCTTC
TRBJ2-5 - - TRBV2 CASRTQGLEQETQYF TGTGCCAGCAGGACCCAGGGACTGGAACAAGAGACCCAGTACTTC
TRBJ2-5 TRBD1 many TRBV5-1 CASSETGDPQETQYF TGCGCCAGCAGCGAGACAGGGGACCCACAAGAGACCCAGTACTTC
TRBJ2-3 TRBD1 - TRBV29-1 CSVGTGGVTDTQYF TGCAGCGTAGGGACAGGGGGCGTCACAGATACGCAGTATTTT
TRBJ1-2 TRBD1 many TRBV29-1 CSGGQGSVGGYTF TGCAGCGGGGGACAGGGTTCGGTTGGTGGCTACACCTTC
TRBJ1-1 - many TRBV11-2 CASSSAGRNTEAFF TGTGCCAGCAGCTCGGCAGGGAGGAACACTGAAGCTTTCTTT
TRBJ2-3 - - TRBV15 CATSRDWRLVSTDTQYF TGTGCCACCAGCAGAGATTGGAGACTAGTGAGCACAGATACGCAGTATTTT
TRBJ2-7 TRBD2 many TRBV12-3/TRBV12-4 CASSPYGGDGNEQYF TGTGCCAGCAGCCCCTACGGGGGGGATGGAAACGAGCAGTACTTC